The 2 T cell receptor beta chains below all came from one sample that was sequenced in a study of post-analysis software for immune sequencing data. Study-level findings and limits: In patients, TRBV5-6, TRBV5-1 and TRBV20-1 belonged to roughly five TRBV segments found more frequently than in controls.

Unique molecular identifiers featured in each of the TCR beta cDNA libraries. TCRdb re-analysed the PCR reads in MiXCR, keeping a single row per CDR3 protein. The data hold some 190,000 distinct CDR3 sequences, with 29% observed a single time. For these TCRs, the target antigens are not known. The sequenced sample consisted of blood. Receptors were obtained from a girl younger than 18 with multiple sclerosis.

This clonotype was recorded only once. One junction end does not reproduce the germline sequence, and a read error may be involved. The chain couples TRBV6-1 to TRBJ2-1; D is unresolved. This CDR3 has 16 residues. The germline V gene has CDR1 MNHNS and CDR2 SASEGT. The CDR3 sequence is CTSSRNVGRPYNEQFF. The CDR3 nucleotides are TGTACCAGCTCCCGAAATGTAGGGCGTCCCTACAATGAGCAGTTCTTC.

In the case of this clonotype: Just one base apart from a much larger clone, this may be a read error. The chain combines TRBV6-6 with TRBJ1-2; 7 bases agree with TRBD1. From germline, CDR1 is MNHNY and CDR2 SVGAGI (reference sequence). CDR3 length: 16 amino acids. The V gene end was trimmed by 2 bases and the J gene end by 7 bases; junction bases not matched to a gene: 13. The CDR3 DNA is TGTGCCAGCAGTTACGCCGAGACAGGGAAAGGAGGTGGCTACACCTTC. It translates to CASSYAETGKGGGYTF.